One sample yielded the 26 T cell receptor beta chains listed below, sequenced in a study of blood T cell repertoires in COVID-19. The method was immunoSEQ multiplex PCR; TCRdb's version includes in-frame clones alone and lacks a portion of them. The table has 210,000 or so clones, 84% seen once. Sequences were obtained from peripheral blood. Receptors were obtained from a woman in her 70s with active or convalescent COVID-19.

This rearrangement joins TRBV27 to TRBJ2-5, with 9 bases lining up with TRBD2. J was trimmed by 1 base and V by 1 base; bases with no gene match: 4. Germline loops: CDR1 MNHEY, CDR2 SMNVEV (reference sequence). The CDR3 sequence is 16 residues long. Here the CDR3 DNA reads TGTGCCAGCAGTTTATTGGGGCGGGAGGGCCAAGAGACCCAGTACTTC. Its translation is CASSLLGREGQETQYF.

CDR3 coding DNA: TGTGCCAGCAGTTTTGGGGGGAAGGGTTCAGATACGCAGTATTTT. This translates into CASSFGGKGSDTQYF. The chain carries TRBV28 and TRBJ2-3; D is perhaps TRBD2 (6 bases). The germline gives CDR1 MDHEN, CDR2 SYDVKM. The CDR3 covers 15 residues. V lost 3 bases to trimming and J lost 4 bases, with 14 bases between them.

The CDR3 sequence: CASSPGSLVTNEKLFF. The CDR3 nucleotides are TGCGCCAGCAGCCCTGGGAGCCTGGTAACTAATGAAAAACTGTTTTTT. The chain uses TRBV4-1 and TRBJ1-4; D is unresolved. V was trimmed by 4 bases and J by 1 base, leaving 13 bases between them. The CDR3 consists of 16 residues. The germline gives CDR1 MGHRA, CDR2 YSYEKL.

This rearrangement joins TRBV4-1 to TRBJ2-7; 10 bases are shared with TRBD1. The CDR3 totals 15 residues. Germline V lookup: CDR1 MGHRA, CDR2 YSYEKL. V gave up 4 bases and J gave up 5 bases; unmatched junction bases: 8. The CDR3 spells CASSPRTGGRDEQYF. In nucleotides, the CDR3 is TGCGCCAGCAGCCCTCGGACAGGGGGGAGGGACGAGCAGTACTTC.

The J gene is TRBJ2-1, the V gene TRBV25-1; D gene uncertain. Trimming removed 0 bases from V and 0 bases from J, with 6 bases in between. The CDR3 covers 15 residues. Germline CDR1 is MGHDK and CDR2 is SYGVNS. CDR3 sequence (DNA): TGTGCCAGCAGTGAATACGCAGGCTCCTACAATGAGCAGTTCTTC. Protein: CASSEYAGSYNEQFF. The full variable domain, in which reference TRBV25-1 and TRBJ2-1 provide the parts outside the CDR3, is EADIYQTPRYLVIGTGKKITLECSQTMGHDKMYWYQQDPGMELHLIHYSYGVNSTEKGDLSSESTVSRIRTEHFPLTLESARPSHTSQYLCASSEYAGSYNEQFFGPGTRLTVL.

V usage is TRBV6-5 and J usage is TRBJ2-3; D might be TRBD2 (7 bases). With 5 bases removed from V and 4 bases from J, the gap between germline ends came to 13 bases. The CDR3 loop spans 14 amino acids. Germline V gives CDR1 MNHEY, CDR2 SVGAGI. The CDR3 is CASSRGGGSDTQYF. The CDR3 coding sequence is TGTGCCAGCAGTCGCGGGGGCGGTTCAGATACGCAGTATTTT.

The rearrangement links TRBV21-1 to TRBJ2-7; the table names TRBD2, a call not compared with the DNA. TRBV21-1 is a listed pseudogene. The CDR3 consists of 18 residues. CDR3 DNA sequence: TGTGCCAGCAGCAAAGGGAGACTAGCGGGAGTCTTCTCCTACGAGCAGTACTTC. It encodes CASSKGRLAGVFSYEQYF.

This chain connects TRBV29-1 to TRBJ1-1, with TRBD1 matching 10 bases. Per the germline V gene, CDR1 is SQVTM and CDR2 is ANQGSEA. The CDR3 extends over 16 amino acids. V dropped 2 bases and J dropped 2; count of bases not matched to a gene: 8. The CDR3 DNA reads TGCAGCGTTGAAAAAGACAGGGGGCCTACTAACACTGAAGCTTTCTTT. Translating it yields CSVEKDRGPTNTEAFF. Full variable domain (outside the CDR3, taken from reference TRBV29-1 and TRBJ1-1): SAVISQKPSRDICQRGTSLTIQCQVDSQVTMMFWYRQQPGQSLTLIATANQGSEATYESGFVIDKFPISRPNLTFSTLTVSNMSPEDSSIYLCSVEKDRGPTNTEAFFGQGTRLTVV.

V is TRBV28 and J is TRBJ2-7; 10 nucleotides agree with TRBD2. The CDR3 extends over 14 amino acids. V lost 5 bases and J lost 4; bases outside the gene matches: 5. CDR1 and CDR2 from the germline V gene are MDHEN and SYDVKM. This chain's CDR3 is CASSPAGGPYEQYF. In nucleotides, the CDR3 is TGTGCCAGCAGTCCAGCGGGAGGGCCTTACGAGCAGTACTTC.

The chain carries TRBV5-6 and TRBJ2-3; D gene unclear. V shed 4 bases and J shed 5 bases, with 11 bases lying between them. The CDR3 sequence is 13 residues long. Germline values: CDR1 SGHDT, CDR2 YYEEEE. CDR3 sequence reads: CASSLDSGDTQYF. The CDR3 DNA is TGTGCCAGCAGCCTCGACTCGGGAGATACGCAGTATTTT.

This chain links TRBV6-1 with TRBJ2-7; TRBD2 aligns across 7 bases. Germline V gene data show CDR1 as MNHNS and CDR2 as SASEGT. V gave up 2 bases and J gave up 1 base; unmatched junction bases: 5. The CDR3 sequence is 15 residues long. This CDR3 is CASSEIISGSYEQYF. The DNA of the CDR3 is TGTGCCAGCAGTGAAATCATTAGCGGGTCCTACGAGCAGTACTTC.

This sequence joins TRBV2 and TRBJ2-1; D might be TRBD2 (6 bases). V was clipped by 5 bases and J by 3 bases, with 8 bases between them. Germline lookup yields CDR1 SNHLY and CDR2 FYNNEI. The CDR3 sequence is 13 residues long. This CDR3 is CASSRELYNEQFF. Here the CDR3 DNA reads TGTGCCAGCAGTCGGGAGCTCTACAATGAGCAGTTCTTC.

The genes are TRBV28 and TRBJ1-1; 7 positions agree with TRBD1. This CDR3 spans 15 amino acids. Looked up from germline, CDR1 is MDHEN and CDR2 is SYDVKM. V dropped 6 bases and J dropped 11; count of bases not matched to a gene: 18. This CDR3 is CASRRWGQTVPGAFF. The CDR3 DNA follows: TGTGCCAGCAGGCGGTGGGGACAGACAGTCCCCGGGGCTTTCTTT.

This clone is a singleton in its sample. The CDR3 DNA reads as TGTGCCAGCAGCACACAGGGGACGAACACCGGGGAGCTGTTTTTT. It codes for CASSTQGTNTGELFF. This chain joins TRBV6-5 and TRBJ2-2, with TRBD1 identical over 7 bases. The V and J ends lost 6 bases and 0 bases, in that order; junction bases with no gene match: 4. Germline V lookup: CDR1 MNHEY, CDR2 SVGAGI. The CDR3 covers 15 residues.

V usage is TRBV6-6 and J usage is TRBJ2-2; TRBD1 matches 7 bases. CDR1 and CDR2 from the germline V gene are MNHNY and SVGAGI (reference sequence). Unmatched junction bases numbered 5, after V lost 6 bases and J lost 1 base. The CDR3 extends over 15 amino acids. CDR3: CASRRDSLNTGELFF. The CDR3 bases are TGTGCCAGCAGACGGGACAGCTTGAACACCGGGGAGCTGTTTTTT.

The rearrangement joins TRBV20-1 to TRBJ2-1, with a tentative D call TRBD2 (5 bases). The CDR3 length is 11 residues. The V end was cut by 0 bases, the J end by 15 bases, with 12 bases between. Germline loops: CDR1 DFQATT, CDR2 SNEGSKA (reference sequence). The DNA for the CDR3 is TGCAGTGCTAGAGATCGGGGAAGGCCGTTCTTC. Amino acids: CSARDRGRPFF.

CDR3 loop: CASSPGTGGGYTF. CDR3 coding DNA: TGTGCCAGCAGCCCCGGGACAGGGGGCGGCTACACCTTC. The gene calls are TRBV5-4 and TRBJ1-2; 12 nucleotides agree with TRBD1. The CDR3 is 13 amino acids. Germline CDR1 is SGHNT and CDR2 is YYREEE (reference sequence). The V gene end was trimmed by 4 bases and the J gene end by 8 bases; junction bases not matched to a gene: 3.

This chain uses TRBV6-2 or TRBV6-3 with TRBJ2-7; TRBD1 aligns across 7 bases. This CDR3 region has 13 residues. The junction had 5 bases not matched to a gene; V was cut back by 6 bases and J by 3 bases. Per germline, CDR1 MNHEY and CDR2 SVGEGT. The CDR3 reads CASSRGQLYEQYF. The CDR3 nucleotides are TGTGCCAGCAGCCGGGGACAGCTCTACGAGCAGTACTTC.

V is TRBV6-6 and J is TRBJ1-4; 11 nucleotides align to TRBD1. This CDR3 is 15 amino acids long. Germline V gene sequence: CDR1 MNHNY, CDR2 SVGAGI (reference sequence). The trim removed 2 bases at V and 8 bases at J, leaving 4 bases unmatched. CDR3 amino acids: CASSYRGQGDEKLFF. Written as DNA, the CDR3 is TGTGCCAGCAGTTACCGGGGACAGGGGGACGAAAAACTGTTTTTT.

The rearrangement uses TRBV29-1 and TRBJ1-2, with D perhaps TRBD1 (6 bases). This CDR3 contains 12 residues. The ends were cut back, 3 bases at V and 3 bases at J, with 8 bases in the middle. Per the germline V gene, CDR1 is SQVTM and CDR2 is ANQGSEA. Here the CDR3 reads CSVDSGDYGYTF. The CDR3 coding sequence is TGCAGCGTTGATTCAGGGGACTATGGCTACACCTTC. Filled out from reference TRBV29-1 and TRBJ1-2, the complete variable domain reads SAVISQKPSRDICQRGTSLTIQCQVDSQVTMMFWYRQQPGQSLTLIATANQGSEATYESGFVIDKFPISRPNLTFSTLTVSNMSPEDSSIYLCSVDSGDYGYTFGSGTRLTVV.

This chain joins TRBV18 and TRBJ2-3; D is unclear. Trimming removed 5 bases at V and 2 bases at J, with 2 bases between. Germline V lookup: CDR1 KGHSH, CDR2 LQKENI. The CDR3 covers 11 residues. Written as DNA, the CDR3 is TGTGCCAGCTCATACACAGATACGCAGTATTTT. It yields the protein CASSYTDTQYF.

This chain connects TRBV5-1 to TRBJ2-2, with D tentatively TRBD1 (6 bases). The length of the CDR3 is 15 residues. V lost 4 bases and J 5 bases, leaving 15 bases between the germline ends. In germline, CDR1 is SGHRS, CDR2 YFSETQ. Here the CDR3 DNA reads TGCGCCAGCAGCATTCGACAGGTCGGGACCGGGGAGCTGTTTTTT. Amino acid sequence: CASSIRQVGTGELFF.

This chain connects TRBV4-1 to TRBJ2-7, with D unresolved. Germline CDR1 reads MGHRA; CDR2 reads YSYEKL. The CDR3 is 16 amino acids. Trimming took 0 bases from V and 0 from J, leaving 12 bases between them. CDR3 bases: TGCGCCAGCAGCCAAGATTTGGCGAGGAGCTCCTACGAGCAGTACTTC. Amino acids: CASSQDLARSSYEQYF.

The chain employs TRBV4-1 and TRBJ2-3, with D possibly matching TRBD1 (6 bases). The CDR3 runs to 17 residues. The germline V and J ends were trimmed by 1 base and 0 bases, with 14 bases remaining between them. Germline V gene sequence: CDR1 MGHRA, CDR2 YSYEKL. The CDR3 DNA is TGCGCCAGCAGCCAAGCGTACGGACAGAGTAGCACAGATACGCAGTATTTT. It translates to CASSQAYGQSSTDTQYF.

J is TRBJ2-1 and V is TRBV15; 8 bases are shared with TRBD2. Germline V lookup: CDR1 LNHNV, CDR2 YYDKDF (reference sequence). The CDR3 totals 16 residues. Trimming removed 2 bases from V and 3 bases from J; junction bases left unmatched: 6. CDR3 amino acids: CATSRKAGVGYNEQFF. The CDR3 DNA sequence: TGTGCCACCAGCAGAAAAGCGGGAGTGGGCTACAATGAGCAGTTCTTC.

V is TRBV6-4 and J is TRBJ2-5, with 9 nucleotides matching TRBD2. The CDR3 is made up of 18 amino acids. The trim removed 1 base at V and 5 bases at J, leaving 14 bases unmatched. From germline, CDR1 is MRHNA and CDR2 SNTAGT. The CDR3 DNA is TGTGCCAGCAGTGACTGCGGGAGGGCCGGCGGTTTTGTGGAGACCCAGTACTTC. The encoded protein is CASSDCGRAGGFVETQYF.